Below, 12 T cell receptor beta chains from the same sample are listed, as sequenced in a study of T cell clonality in common variable immunodeficiency. Libraries were prepared by immunoSEQ multiplex PCR; TCRdb keeps only in-frame clonotypes and omits some of them. The sample offers about 34,000 clones and no singletons, the top ten holding 0.95%. Sequenced sample: peripheral blood mononuclear cells. These receptor sequences come from a person aged 18 to 70 in good health.

This clone was found many times. The read halts 3 residues ahead of the CDR3 end, with the missing end drawn from the germline J gene. The V and J genes are TRBV12-3 or TRBV12-4 and TRBJ1-3; 9 bases fit TRBD1. The CDR3 length is 16 residues. With 5 bases clipped from V and 1 base from J, the junction kept 6 bases outside the gene matches. The CDR3 sequence is CASSLQGARSGNTIYF. CDR3 DNA, as far as it was read: TGTGCCAGCAGTCTACAGGGGGCGAGATCTGGAAACACC.

This clone was counted at least ten times. The DNA ends 3 residues before the CDR3 does, and the rest of the CDR3 is filled in from the germline J gene. V usage is TRBV4-2 and J usage is TRBJ2-5, with D perhaps TRBD2 (5 bases). V lost 1 base, J lost 0 bases, and 12 bases lay in between. This CDR3 is built from 16 residues. CDR1 and CDR2 (germline): LGHNA, YNFKEQ. Partial CDR3 DNA: TGTGCCAGCAGCCAAGCCCAGCGGCTAAACCAAGAGACC. It encodes CASSQAQRLNQET. In full, the CDR3 reads CASSQAQRLNQETQYF.

Many counts were recorded for this clone. With the read ending 3 residues before the CDR3 end, the germline J gene is used to fill in that end. Other nucleotide sequences from this sample produce the same CDR3. The rearrangement joins TRBV6-4 to TRBJ2-3; 12 bases match TRBD2. V was clipped by 4 bases and J by 4 bases; unmatched bases: 0. CDR1 and CDR2 from the germline V gene are MRHNA and SNTAGT. CDR3 size: 14 residues. The part of the CDR3 DNA that was read is TGTGCCAGCAGTGCTAGCGGGGGGGCAGATACG. Amino acid sequence: CASSASGGADT. The whole CDR3 sequence is CASSASGGADTQYF.

This clone has a count of ten or more. The CDR3 goes on 3 residues after the read ends, and that part is filled in from the germline J gene. The chain uses TRBV18 and TRBJ2-5; the D gene is possibly TRBD2 (6 bases). Germline V gives CDR1 KGHSH, CDR2 LQKENI. V was pared by 3 bases and J by 3 bases, with 26 bases between. This CDR3 has 19 amino acids. The CDR3 bases that were read are TGTGCCAGCTCACCGGTCGCTAGCGATGTATTGGGGGGAAAAGAGACC. Its protein is CASSPVASDVLGGKET. The whole CDR3 sequence is CASSPVASDVLGGKETQYF.

This clone counts as medium-sized (0.01 to 0.1%). The CDR3 end lies 3 residues beyond the end of the read and is filled in from the germline J gene. The chain couples TRBV11-2 to TRBJ2-1; 11 nucleotides agree with TRBD2. Germline V gene lookup returns CDR1 SGHAT and CDR2 FQNNGV. This CDR3 is built from 14 residues. The J segment lost 5 bases and the V segment lost 8 bases, leaving 5 bases of the junction unmatched. CDR3 DNA, as far as it was read: TGTGCCAGCTTAGCGGGGGGGCGCCACAATGAG. Amino acids: CASLAGGRHNE. The full CDR3 protein reads CASLAGGRHNEQFF.

This clone was detected ten times or more. The observed sequence ends 3 residues before the CDR3 terminus, with the missing tail filled in from the germline J gene. The J gene is TRBJ2-2, the V gene TRBV12-3 or TRBV12-4; possible D gene TRBD2, 5 bases. The V end lost 6 bases, the J end lost 1 base, and 9 bases lay between the germline ends. The CDR3 runs to 14 residues. The CDR3 bases that were read are TGTGCCAGCAGCACCGGGGAGAACACCGGGGAG. Translation: CASSTGENTGE. Given in full, the CDR3 is CASSTGENTGELFF.

At least ten counts were recorded for this clone. The read ends 3 residues early relative to the CDR3; the germline J gene fills the gap. The V gene is TRBV19, the J gene TRBJ2-3, with TRBD2 as a possible D gene (6 bases). This CDR3 has 14 amino acids. The germline V and J ends were trimmed by 4 bases and 4 bases, with 12 bases remaining between them. The germline V gene encodes CDR1 LNHDA and CDR2 SQIVND (reference sequence). The CDR3 bases that were read are TGTGCCAGTAGTAGCGCTGGCGGGGCAGATACG. Amino acid sequence: CASSSAGGADT. The entire CDR3 reads CASSSAGGADTQYF. Looking up the rest from reference TRBV19 and TRBJ2-3 gives the full variable domain: DGGITQSPKYLFRKEGQNVTLSCEQNLNHDAMYWYRQDPGQGLRLIYYSQIVNDFQKGDIAEGYSVSREKKESFPLTVTSAQKNPTAFYLCASSSAGGADTQYFGPGTRLTVL.

Ten or more counts support this clone. The observed sequence ends 3 residues before the CDR3 terminus, with the missing tail filled in from the germline J gene. The chain has TRBV7-9 and TRBJ2-1; D not certain. The CDR3 loop spans 12 amino acids. Per the germline V gene, CDR1 is SEHNR and CDR2 is FQNEAQ (reference sequence). Trimming pared 4 bases from V and 4 bases from J, leaving 5 bases between. This CDR3 is CASSYLYNEQFF. The part of the CDR3 DNA that was read is TGTGCCAGCAGCTACCTATACAATGAG.

This clone occurred many times. Coverage ceases 3 residues before the CDR3 finishes, and the germline J gene fills in the end. The V call is TRBV12-3 or TRBV12-4, the J call TRBJ2-1, with 12 bases fitting TRBD2. CDR3 length: 16 residues. The V and J ends lost 7 bases and 2 bases, in that order; junction bases with no gene match: 6. The DNA read from the CDR3 is TGTGCCAGCAACAAAAGACTAGCGGGAGCCTACAATGAG. Its protein is CASNKRLAGAYNE. The whole CDR3 sequence is CASNKRLAGAYNEQFF.

There are many counts of this clone. The read terminates 3 residues before the CDR3 end, so the remaining end is supplied by the germline J gene. V gene TRBV6-4 combines with J gene TRBJ2-3; TRBD2 matches at 8 bases. Per the germline V gene, CDR1 is MRHNA and CDR2 is SNTAGT. This CDR3 is built from 14 residues. Trimming cost V 6 bases and J 0 bases; bases outside gene matches: 2. The sequenced part of the CDR3 DNA is TGTGCCAGCAGCGGGGGGGCTAGCACAGATACG. Translating gives CASSGGASTDT. The complete CDR3 sequence is CASSGGASTDTQYF.

The table lists this clone with many counts. Read sequence stops 3 residues before the CDR3 end, and the germline J gene provides the missing end. The chain employs TRBV2 and TRBJ2-7; D perhaps matches TRBD1 (5 bases). The V gene lost 3 bases and the J gene lost 3 bases, with 15 bases spanning the gap. This CDR3 has 15 amino acids. CDR1 is SNHLY and CDR2 is FYNNEI in the germline V gene. CDR3 sequence reads: CASSDRQPLFYEQYF. The sequenced CDR3 bases are TGTGCCAGCAGTGATAGACAGCCTCTTTTCTACGAG. The complete variable domain, with remaining parts taken from reference TRBV2 and TRBJ2-7, reads EPEVTQTPSHQVTQMGQEVILRCVPISNHLYFYWYRQILGQKVEFLVSFYNNEISEKSEIFDDQFSVERPDGSNFTLKIRSTKLEDSAMYFCASSDRQPLFYEQYFGPGTRLTVT.

In its sample, this clone was seen a few times. The read terminates 3 residues before the CDR3 end, so the remaining end is supplied by the germline J gene. V is TRBV11-2 and J is TRBJ1-3; D possibly corresponds to TRBD1 (5 bases). CDR1 and CDR2 from the germline V gene are SGHAT and FQNNGV. The length of the CDR3 is 12 residues. The part of the CDR3 DNA that was read is TGTGCCAGCAGCCCAGACAGTGCTTCC. It specifies CASSPDSAS. The complete CDR3 sequence is CASSPDSASIYF.